This entry is about one T cell receptor (beta chain). This clonotype appeared a few times. What this receptor recognizes is not known. Per-base qualities were not stored, and no clone one base away is much larger. These data are taken from a study of blood T cells in healthy people across ages (dated by TCRdb to about 2015). In terms of the full investigation: Template switching captured roughly one uniquely barcoded TCR beta cDNA molecule per two T cells in model experiments. To track age-related changes in TCR beta repertoire diversity, the study relied on deep sequencing normalized with unique cDNA molecular identifiers. The donors were split into four age groups: young (average 16 years), middle-aged (roughly 42), aged (around 67) and long-lived (roughly 86). To avoid experimental bias, donors of different ages were distributed randomly across sequencing lanes. For two donors (one aged 18 to 30 and one aged 80 or older), the study analyzed two additional independent replicas of 1 million unique cDNA reads from the same blood draw. The study at large found these results: Observed TCR beta diversity correlated strongly with the percentage of naive T cells measured by flow cytometry. Compared with the aged group, the long-lived group had more naive CD4+ T cells, fewer expanded clones and increased TCR diversity, a pattern suggesting age selection. Total diversity estimates from one million sequenced T cells were considered lower bounds and underestimates. Because the CMV infection status of the donors was unknown, age-related changes in expanded clonotypes may potentially have been confounded. As age increased, observed TCR beta diversity per million T cells dropped in a roughly linear way, and a significant reduction was already evident by age approximately 40. Since profiling was done on bulk unsorted PBMCs, naive and antigen-experienced compartments could not be conclusively compared.

Including cysteine and phenylalanine, the CDR3 has 21 amino acids. The only DNA kept is the CDR3, 63 bases in frame from the first base. At the junction V is shortened by 5 bases and J by 0 bases; bases outside the gene matches: 17. For CDR1 and CDR2, the germline V gene lists MNHEY and SVGEGT. Libraries were built with 5' RACE. TCRdb lists the instrument as Illumina HiSeq 2500. A second roughly 6 to 11 cycle PCR used a sample-barcoded 5' primer and a J-beta primer mix. Each TCR beta cDNA molecule received a unique molecular identifier from a template-switch 5' adaptor carrying 12 random nucleotides. Each sample yielded at least 2.5 million CDR3-containing paired-end reads. First-strand cDNA was synthesized from all RNA with the Mint cDNA synthesis kit, primed by a TRBC-specific oligonucleotide. All cDNA was treated with uracil-DNA glycosylase and then went through a first 18-cycle PCR with the universal primers M1SS and BC2_uni_R. Under the source paper's analysis protocol: For normalization, 1 million high-quality reads, each with a distinct molecular identifier, were randomly selected from each sample. Instead of being binned into consensus sequences, reads with shared molecular identifiers were discarded. CDR3 identification, clonotype clustering and error correction used MiTCR with a Q25 quality threshold and the strictest error-elimination algorithm. A nonparametric unseen species model using Euler transformation provided a lower-bound estimate of total TCR beta diversity. TCRdb trimmed the raw reads at Q25, called clones with MiXCR and kept productive beta chains. Each CDR3 protein appears once, grouped with its most common genes and DNA. The V and J calls reflect TCRdb's pipeline rather than the authors' work. This sample holds hundreds of thousands of distinct CDR3 sequences; 35% to 50% were observed only once. Together, the top ten hold about 30% of the sample.

Systemically healthy Caucasian individuals from Russia, approximately 39 in total and aged roughly 6 to 100 years, were included as donors. Roughly 10 milliliters of peripheral blood were collected from each donor into EDTA-treated Vacutainer tubes. Ficoll-Paque density-gradient centrifugation was used to isolate PBMCs, with at least 7 million per sample. Total RNA was extracted from PBMCs with Trizol reagent, with at least 5 micrograms obtained per sample. Naive CD45RAhigh/CD27high T cell percentages were measured by flow cytometry on a PBMC aliquot from every donor. The receptor comes from an elderly man in good health. Sequencing was done on a sample of blood. The rearranged chain carries TRBV6-2 or TRBV6-3 and TRBJ2-7; 15 junctional bases match TRBD2. At the DNA level, the sequence is TGTGCCAGCAGTAAACCCGGACTAGCGGGAGGGTTAACCCTCCTCTCCTACGAGCAGTACTTC. The translation is CASSKPGLAGGLTLLSYEQYF.